The rows below give T cell receptor beta chains drawn from one sample of a study of T cell repertoires in cytomegalovirus infection. Their recognized antigens are unknown. TCRdb re-analysed the reads in MiXCR, keeping a single row per CDR3 protein. This table has about 220,000 distinct CDR3 sequences, about 39% appearing once. The specimen was CD8+ T cells from cultured PBMCs, collected from culture after CMV antigen stimulation. The receptors originated from a human donor in good health (CMV status not recorded). Some clones in this sample may be carry-over from other donors' samples. Each CDR3 is given with its conserved first and last residue. A D gene is named only where the DNA matches it firmly. Some rows have no size entry. The others give once, few or many, or a class for an expanded clone.

J: TRBJ1-4
V: TRBV12-3/TRBV12-4
size: few
D: .
DNA: TGTGCCAGCAGTTTGTTACATCGGGAAAAACTGTTTTTT
CDR3: CASSLLHREKLFF

J: TRBJ2-2
V: TRBV12-3/TRBV12-4
size: .
D: .
DNA: TGTGCCAGCAGCCGTCTCTGGACGGATAGATTCGGGGAGCTGTTTTTT
CDR3: CASSRLWTDRFGELFF

J: TRBJ2-6
V: TRBV11-2
size: .
D: TRBD2
DNA: TGTGCCAGCAGCCCTCCGGGACTAGCCACTAGGGGGGCCAACGTCCTGACTTTC
CDR3: CASSPPGLATRGANVLTF

J: TRBJ1-6
V: TRBV5-4
size: .
D: .
DNA: TGTGCCAGCAAGAAAAATAATTCACCCCTCCACTTT
CDR3: CASKKNNSPLHF

J: TRBJ2-3
V: TRBV27
size: few
D: TRBD2
DNA: TGTGCCAGCAGTAAGCGGGGGACCACAGATACGCAGTATTTT
CDR3: CASSKRGTTDTQYF

J: TRBJ2-3
V: TRBV27
size: .
D: .
DNA: TGTGCCAGCAGAATCAGGGGAGGTGGAGATACGCAGTATTTT
CDR3: CASRIRGGGDTQYF

J: TRBJ2-7
V: TRBV10-3
size: .
D: TRBD2
DNA: TGTGCCATCAGTGAGTCAGGGGGACTAGCGGGAGTTTTGGGTTACGAGCAGTACTTC
CDR3: CAISESGGLAGVLGYEQYF

J: TRBJ2-1
V: TRBV7-9
size: .
D: .
DNA: TGTGCCAGCAGCCCTAAGACTGACAATGAGCAGTTCTTC
CDR3: CASSPKTDNEQFF

J: TRBJ2-7
V: TRBV20-1
size: few
D: TRBD1
DNA: TGCAGTGCTAGAGATCCAGCTGGTAGGACAGGGCTTAGCGAGCAGTACTTC
CDR3: CSARDPAGRTGLSEQYF

J: TRBJ2-2
V: TRBV28
size: .
D: .
DNA: TGTGCCAGCAGTTCTATCAGGGGAAAAACCGGGGAGCTGTTTTTT
CDR3: CASSSIRGKTGELFF

J: TRBJ1-5
V: TRBV7-2
size: .
D: .
DNA: TGTGCCAGCAGCTTATCCGGTCCCGGGGCCCAGCATTTT
CDR3: CASSLSGPGAQHF

J: TRBJ2-2
V: TRBV4-1
size: .
D: .
DNA: TGCGCCAGCAGCCAAGGGTTAAGTAGGGAGCTGTTTTTT
CDR3: CASSQGLSRELFF

J: TRBJ2-4
V: TRBV20-1
size: .
D: TRBD2
DNA: TGCAGTGCTAGAGTGTTGGCGGGGGGCAAAAACATTCAGTACTTC
CDR3: CSARVLAGGKNIQYF

J: TRBJ2-7
V: TRBV20-1
size: .
D: TRBD2
DNA: TGCAGTGCGAATCCTAGCGGGGGGGGTAGATCCTACGAGCAGTACTTC
CDR3: CSANPSGGGRSYEQYF

J: TRBJ1-5
V: TRBV19
size: few
D: .
DNA: TGTGCCAGTTCAGTTAGCCCCCGGAATCATGGGCCCCAGCATTTT
CDR3: CASSVSPRNHGPQHF

J: TRBJ1-6
V: TRBV7-2
size: .
D: TRBD1
DNA: TGTGCCAGCAGCCCTAGATCCAGGGGGCTTTATTCACCCCTCCACTTT
CDR3: CASSPRSRGLYSPLHF

J: TRBJ2-7
V: TRBV27
size: .
D: TRBD2
DNA: TGTGCCAGCAGTTTATCTGGGACTAGTCTTTCCTACGAGCAGTACTTC
CDR3: CASSLSGTSLSYEQYF

J: TRBJ2-7
V: TRBV7-9
size: few
D: .
DNA: TGTGCCAGCAGCTTAGATACTGGATCCTACGAGCAGTACTTC
CDR3: CASSLDTGSYEQYF

J: TRBJ2-7
V: TRBV7-9
size: .
D: .
DNA: TGTGCCAGCAGCTTAGAAGGGTCGCTCGAGCAGTACTTC
CDR3: CASSLEGSLEQYF

J: TRBJ2-1
V: TRBV29-1
size: .
D: .
DNA: TGCAGCGTTGAAGGATCCCAAGGACGTTACAATGAGCAGTTCTTC
CDR3: CSVEGSQGRYNEQFF

J: TRBJ1-5
V: TRBV6-6
size: .
D: TRBD1
DNA: TGTGCCAGCAGGCAGGGGGCCAGCAATCAGCCCCAGCATTTT
CDR3: CASRQGASNQPQHF

J: TRBJ2-7
V: TRBV7-9
size: few
D: TRBD2
DNA: TGTGCCAGCAGCCCCATCCGGGGGACTACCTACGAGCAGTACTTC
CDR3: CASSPIRGTTYEQYF

J: TRBJ1-2
V: TRBV28
size: .
D: .
DNA: TGTGCCAGCAGTTCCGTTGGGCCCAAAGCTGACTATGGCTACACCTTC
CDR3: CASSSVGPKADYGYTF

J: TRBJ2-3
V: TRBV28
size: .
D: .
DNA: TGTGCCAGCAACCTATTGGAGGGAGATACGCAGTATTTT
CDR3: CASNLLEGDTQYF

J: TRBJ2-3
V: TRBV6-6
size: .
D: TRBD2
DNA: TGTGCCAGCTGTGCCGGGACTAGCGGGGGGGCTGAGAGAGATACGCAGTATTTT
CDR3: CASCAGTSGGAERDTQYF

J: TRBJ2-5
V: TRBV12-3/TRBV12-4
size: few
D: .
DNA: TGTGCCAGCAGCCCTCAGGACAGCGAAGAGACCCAGTACTTC
CDR3: CASSPQDSEETQYF